This TCR beta chain was identified in a study of T cells in localized non-small cell lung cancer. Whole-study findings and limits: Peak T cell clonality was found in uninvolved adjacent lung, exceeding tumor. Appearance in adjacent lung was seen for a median about 58 of the top 100 tumor clones.

TCRdb keeps only in-frame clones here, not all; method: immunoSEQ multiplex PCR. Of 45,000 to 55,000 clones listed, roughly 89% are singletons. This CDR3 is built from 15 residues. With 6 bases removed from V and 0 bases from J, the gap between germline ends came to 12 bases. Germline V lookup: CDR1 MNHNY, CDR2 SVGAGI (reference sequence). A word on this clone: Its antigen is unidentified.

V usage is TRBV6-6 and J usage is TRBJ1-3; D gene ambiguous. This clonotype originated in a male donor aged 60 or older with stage III squamous cell lung carcinoma. The material sequenced was peripheral blood, taken before any cancer treatment. CDR3 region: CASSPSSSSGNTIYF. As DNA, the CDR3 is TGTGCCAGCAGCCCGTCTTCGTCCTCTGGAAACACCATATATTTT.